Below are 16 T cell receptor beta chains sequenced from a single sample in a study of vaccination and CD4 T cells after COVID-19. The treatment is: approximately nine-day PBMC culture with coronavirus spike peptide pools or control peptides (ViraFEST assay). These receptors lack a known antigen. Cultured CD4+ T cells had their DNA profiled by the Oncomine TCR Beta short-read assay. Using its own MiXCR run on the PCR reads, TCRdb lists one record per CDR3 protein. The repertoire consists of about 19,000 distinct CDR3 sequences, with 55% occurring once and the leading ten covering about 7.5%. Material: CD4+ T cells from blood, cultured in vitro. These receptors came from a human donor who had recovered from COVID-19.

A few counts support this clonotype. The gene calls are TRBV2 and TRBJ1-1; 8 positions agree with TRBD1. CDR1 SNHLY and CDR2 FYNNEI come from the germline V gene. V shed 7 bases, J shed 0 bases, and the junction held 4 bases outside the gene matches. This CDR3 has 14 residues. CDR3 sequence reads: CASTGQGLNTEAFF. DNA for the CDR3: TGTGCCAGCACTGGACAGGGACTGAACACTGAAGCTTTCTTT.

The sample holds a few counts of this clonotype. The chain recombines TRBV6-2 or TRBV6-3 with TRBJ1-5; 8 positions agree with TRBD1. The V gene end was trimmed by 6 bases and the J gene end by 0 bases; junction bases not matched to a gene: 16. The germline CDR1 and CDR2 sequences are MNHEY and SVGEGT. This CDR3 is 19 amino acids long. The CDR3 sequence: CASSPRQGNLAYSNQPQHF. The CDR3 coding sequence is TGTGCCAGCAGCCCCCGACAGGGGAATCTGGCGTATAGCAATCAGCCCCAGCATTTT.

The chain has TRBV18 and TRBJ1-1; D not certain. The V and J ends lost 3 bases and 10 bases respectively, with 21 bases between them. The germline gives CDR1 KGHSH, CDR2 LQKENI. The length of the CDR3 is 15 residues. CDR3 bases: TGTGCCAGCTCACCGATGGCAGAGGGTGGCTCGGGAGCTTTCTTT. Encoded protein: CASSPMAEGGSGAFF.

This sequence joins TRBV24-1 and TRBJ2-3; D is possibly TRBD1 (6 bases). Germline V gene lookup returns CDR1 KGHDR and CDR2 SFDVKD. With 7 bases removed from V and 6 bases from J, the gap between germline ends came to 22 bases. The CDR3 consists of 16 residues. CDR3 DNA: TGTGCCACCAGGGCCCCCGGGGTTGGGGGCCCGGATACGCAGTATTTT. Translation gives CATRAPGVGGPDTQYF.

The chain couples TRBV12-3 or TRBV12-4 to TRBJ1-2; no definite D call. The V and J ends lost 6 bases and 1 base respectively, with 12 bases between them. The CDR3 is made up of 14 amino acids. CDR3 protein: CASRRSAVNYGYTF. The CDR3 DNA sequence: TGTGCCAGCAGGCGCTCGGCGGTTAACTATGGCTACACCTTC.

The gene calls are TRBV11-1 and TRBJ1-6, with 7 bases matching TRBD1. Germline CDR1 reads SGHAT; CDR2 reads FQDESV (reference sequence). With 6 bases clipped from V and 6 bases from J, the junction kept 5 bases outside the gene matches. The CDR3 has 14 residues. CDR3 sequence reads: CASRPQGLNSPLHF. Here the CDR3 DNA reads TGTGCCAGCAGGCCACAGGGGCTTAATTCACCCCTCCACTTT.

This clonotype was detected only a few times. This sequence joins TRBV20-1 and TRBJ1-4, with 8 bases identical to TRBD1. The trim removed 6 bases at V and 6 bases at J, leaving 6 bases unmatched. The germline V gene has CDR1 DFQATT and CDR2 SNEGSKA (reference sequence). The CDR3 length is 13 residues. The CDR3 reads CSARQGIHEKLFF. CDR3 bases: TGCAGTGCGCGACAGGGGATACATGAAAAACTGTTTTTT.

The genes are TRBV20-1 and TRBJ2-1; TRBD2 matches 13 bases. V gave up 5 bases and J gave up 5 bases; unmatched junction bases: 9. The CDR3 has 16 residues. Per the germline V gene, CDR1 is DFQATT and CDR2 is SNEGSKA (reference sequence). CDR3 bases: TGCAGTGCTCAGATAACTAGCGGGAGGGCCGACAATGAGCAGTTCTTC. It translates to CSAQITSGRADNEQFF.

This rearrangement joins TRBV7-9 to TRBJ2-1, with TRBD2 identical over 7 bases. The closer fit of TRBJ2-7 to the DNA end suggests the J call may be wrong. Germline V gene sequence: CDR1 SEHNR, CDR2 FQNEAQ (reference sequence). This CDR3 region has 14 residues. CDR3 sequence: CASSFSGRRYEQYF. Written as DNA, the CDR3 is TGTGCCAGCAGCTTCTCCGGGAGGCGGTACGAGCAGTACTTC.

This sequence joins TRBV6-1 and TRBJ2-2; D not certain. The V gene lost 3 bases and the J gene lost 8 bases, with 10 bases spanning the gap. Germline values: CDR1 MNHNS, CDR2 SASEGT. The CDR3 has 13 amino acids. CDR3 nucleotide sequence: TGTGCCAGCAGTGAGAAAGGGTTGGGGGAGCTGTTTTTT. It codes for CASSEKGLGELFF.

This clonotype appeared a few times. The chain carries TRBV7-2 and TRBJ2-3, with 10 bases identical to TRBD2. Germline V gives CDR1 SGHTA, CDR2 FQGNSA. The CDR3 totals 14 residues. With 5 bases clipped from V and 6 bases from J, the junction kept 5 bases outside the gene matches. This CDR3 is CASSPGTSADTQYF. In nucleotides, the CDR3 is TGTGCCAGCAGCCCCGGGACTAGCGCCGATACGCAGTATTTT. The full variable domain, rest sourced from reference TRBV7-2 and TRBJ2-3, is GAGVSQSPSNKVTEKGKDVELRCDPISGHTALYWYRQSLGQGLEFLIYFQGNSAPDKSGLPSDRFSAERTGGSVSTLTIQRTQQEDSAVYLCASSPGTSADTQYFGPGTRLTVL.

V usage is TRBV7-3 and J usage is TRBJ1-6; D uncertain. V dropped 1 base and J dropped 8 bases, with 12 bases sitting between them. This CDR3 has 15 amino acids. CDR1 is SGHTA, CDR2 FQGTGA, per germline. CDR3 DNA sequence: TGTGCCAGCAGCTTAATGGGAGGTGGCGATTCACCCCTCCACTTT. It yields the protein CASSLMGGGDSPLHF.

This chain links TRBV7-3 with TRBJ1-2, with TRBD1 as a possible D gene (5 bases). CDR1 is SGHTA, CDR2 FQGTGA, per germline. The ends were cut back, 6 bases at V and 8 bases at J, with 16 bases in the middle. The CDR3 totals 13 residues. CDR3 amino acids: CASRFQGSGGYTF. DNA of the CDR3: TGTGCCAGCAGGTTCCAGGGATCCGGCGGCTACACCTTC.

In this sample, this clonotype turned up a few times. The V and J genes are TRBV20-1 and TRBJ2-5; the D gene is possibly TRBD1 (6 bases). V was trimmed by 5 bases and J by 4 bases, leaving 11 bases between them. This CDR3 has 12 amino acids. The germline gives CDR1 DFQATT, CDR2 SNEGSKA (reference sequence). CDR3 residues: CSAPGVGETQYF. DNA for the CDR3: TGCAGTGCTCCAGGGGTAGGAGAGACCCAGTACTTC.

The chain couples TRBV7-2 to TRBJ1-2, with 7 bases lining up with TRBD1. CDR1 SGHTA and CDR2 FQGNSA come from the germline V gene. The ends lost 6 bases at V and 4 bases at J; junction bases unmatched: 14. The CDR3 runs to 16 residues. CDR3 sequence: CASSPGQPGLGYGYTF. The CDR3 nucleotides are TGTGCCAGCAGTCCGGGACAGCCCGGGCTGGGCTATGGCTACACCTTC.

The sample holds a few counts of this clonotype. The chain uses TRBV6-5 and TRBJ1-6; D remains unclear. Trimming stripped 0 bases from V and 3 bases from J, with 6 bases between. This CDR3 has 15 residues. Germline V gives CDR1 MNHEY, CDR2 SVGAGI. The CDR3 loop reads CASSYSRVYNSPLHF. CDR3 nucleotides: TGTGCCAGCAGTTACTCTAGGGTCTATAATTCACCCCTCCACTTT.